This T cell receptor beta chain was obtained from a study of T cells in Graves' hyperthyroidism and ophthalmopathy. Whole-study findings and limits: Ophthalmopathy was model-predicted a median approximately six months pre-onset.

In germline, CDR1 is LGHDT, CDR2 YNNKEL (reference sequence). V gave up 4 bases and J gave up 4 bases; unmatched junction bases: 6. The CDR3 runs 17 residues. The source material, RNA transcripts, was used to amplify TCR beta CDR3 regions. TCR CDR3 regions were first amplified by RT-PCR with HTBI primers. TCRdb analysed the multiplex PCR reads with MiXCR anew, one entry per CDR3 protein. The sample shows hundreds of thousands of distinct CDR3 sequences, around 19% of them seen only once. Comment on this clonotype: Its antigen remains unknown.

This receptor was identified in a woman between 50 and 59 years old with Graves' hyperthyroidism that later progressed to Graves' ophthalmopathy. The chain couples TRBV3-1 to TRBJ2-2; 13 bases fit TRBD2. Sequenced: blood. CDR3 region: CASSLQLAGGRTGELFF. Written as DNA, the CDR3 is TGTGCCAGCAGCCTCCAACTAGCGGGGGGGCGCACCGGGGAGCTGTTTTTT. Full variable domain (outside the CDR3, taken from reference TRBV3-1 and TRBJ2-2): DTAVSQTPKYLVTQMGNDKSIKCEQNLGHDTMYWYKQDSKKFLKIMFSYNNKELIINETVPNRFSPKSPDKAHLNLHINSLELGDSAVYFCASSLQLAGGRTGELFFGEGSRLTVL.